The clone carrying this T cell receptor (beta chain) was recorded a few times. After constant-region reverse-primer amplification, full-length variable regions underwent semi-nested PCR with Nested Universal Primer A. TCRdb reanalysed the 5' RACE reads using MiXCR and keeps one entry per CDR3 protein. The table records tens of thousands of distinct CDR3 sequences, over 15% of them present only once. The sequencing sample was made of naive CD4+ T cells sorted from a lymph node. Subset given: naive CD4+ T cells, CD4+CD45RA+CD25-. This TCR was recovered from a female donor with breast cancer.

In DNA, the CDR3 is TGCGCCAGCAAGTCAGAGCCACCAAATGAGCAGTTCTTC. Its protein product is CASKSEPPNEQFF. This chain links TRBV5-1 with TRBJ2-1; D not resolved. Germline V gives CDR1 SGHRS, CDR2 YFSETQ. This CDR3 is 13 amino acids long. V lost 6 bases and J lost 7, with 14 bases in between.